This T cell receptor (beta chain) came from a study of blood T cell repertoires in COVID-19 (dated by TCRdb to the early 2020s). Regarding the study in general: The collaborator samples originated in the United States, Italy and Spain and spanned the acute and convalescent phases of COVID-19. The prospective study material was composed of cDNA or gDNA derived from T cells, B-cell-depleted T cells, or PBMCs. The dataset comprised deeply sampled blood TCRbeta repertoires from subjects exposed to, actively infected with, or recovered from COVID-19. The repertoires were released in a freely available public database intended as a resource for research on the immune response to SARS-CoV-2. Samples came from the ongoing ImmuneRACE study (first 160 participants) plus 1,254 subjects from 6 global collaborators. Sample metadata almost always included a de-identified subject ID, COVID-19 status, age in years and sex. Where HLA class I and class II types were available, the types were taken from metadata supplied by the sample provider, not from assay-based typing.

Findings and caveats that apply to the study as a whole: Clinical and demographic metadata were provided uncurated, with the amount varying by source and participant.

The germline V gene (reference sequence) specifies LNHDA as CDR1 and SQIVND as CDR2. V has 7 bases trimmed and J has 3 bases trimmed; junction bases matching no gene number 6. Reading from cysteine to phenylalanine, the CDR3 counts 13 amino acids. The kept DNA is CDR3 alone, 39 bases in frame from the first base. Participants in the prospective study were enrolled through a virtual design, were aged roughly 18 to 90 years, and lived in fewer than 30 United States geographic areas. Cohort assignment in the prospective study relied on participant-reported clinical history from a screening survey and a study questionnaire. For ImmuneRACE Cohort 3, a participant was defined as recovered based on two consecutive negative NP/OP PCR tests, clearance by a healthcare professional, or resolution of symptoms. Each participant in the prospective study had whole blood, serum and a nasopharyngeal or oropharyngeal swab collected by mobile phlebotomists. Over an approximately two-month period, participants in the prospective study had the option of providing additional blood draws and questionnaires. Before DNA extraction, blood samples from the prospective study were shipped at room temperature or frozen.

TCRbeta CDR3 regions were amplified from genomic DNA using the immunoSEQ Assay, a bias-controlled multiplex PCR. Per the original workflow: The number of nucleated cells in each sample was estimated by amplification of reference gene primers within the assay. Sequence reads were collapsed and filtered to measure the absolute abundance of every unique TCRbeta CDR3 rearrangement. For each sample, productive Simpson clonality was calculated as the square root of Simpson's diversity index across productive rearrangements. TCRdb stores this immuneACCESS table with in-frame sequences only. Part of the clones is absent; in the studies checked, under half of the shortfall reflects unresolved V genes, and no reason is known for the rest. V and J calls and clone size are given by that table; D and trimming were obtained from the DNA. This sample is represented by 330,000 or so clones; roughly 87% of them were singletons. The ten largest clones capture 2.5% to 3.5% of the sample.

Concerning this clone: No antigen is known for it. The record has no base qualities; no much larger clone is one base away.

This sequence uses TRBV19 and TRBJ2-7; TRBD2 matches 7 bases in the middle. This TCR derives from a woman in her thirties who had recovered from COVID-19. The sample was PBMCs or T cells enriched from blood (not recorded which). This receptor has the CDR3 CASTPGGLYEQYF. The DNA sequence is as follows: TGTGCCAGTACCCCGGGAGGACTCTACGAGCAGTACTTC.